The 24 T cell receptor beta chains below were found in one sample sequenced in a study of blood T cell repertoires in COVID-19. The table came from immunoSEQ multiplex PCR; TCRdb's copy has only in-frame clones and leaves some out. The sample lists roughly 180,000 clones, 65% to 85% occurring once. What was sequenced was PBMCs or T cells enriched from blood (not recorded which). The receptors shown here come from a woman in her thirties or forties with acute COVID-19.

V is TRBV5-4 and J is TRBJ1-2; 8 bases fit TRBD1. The junction had 15 bases not matched to a gene; V was cut back by 5 bases and J by 6 bases. This CDR3 has 16 amino acids. Germline V gene lookup returns CDR1 SGHNT and CDR2 YYREEE (reference sequence). This CDR3 reads CASSGGPTGGRDGYTF. The DNA for the CDR3 is TGTGCCAGCAGTGGGGGTCCCACAGGGGGTCGAGATGGCTACACCTTC.

V gene TRBV6-2 or TRBV6-3 combines with J gene TRBJ2-7; 7 nucleotides line up with TRBD1. The V gene end was trimmed by 2 bases and the J gene end by 2 bases; junction bases not matched to a gene: 3. Germline-derived CDR1 and CDR2 are MNHEY and SVGEGT. The CDR3 sequence is 14 residues long. The chain's CDR3 is CASSYRGRTYEQYV. The CDR3, as DNA: TGTGCCAGCAGTTACAGGGGGCGTACCTACGAGCAGTACGTC.

This clone appeared a single time. V usage is TRBV24-1 and J usage is TRBJ2-3; 7 bases line up with TRBD2. From germline, CDR1 is KGHDR and CDR2 SFDVKD. The CDR3 is 13 residues long. Trimming cost V 9 bases and J 2 bases; bases outside gene matches: 4. The CDR3 DNA reads as TGTGCCACCTCGGCGGGAGCCACAGATACGCAGTATTTT. Translation: CATSAGATDTQYF.

This chain joins TRBV2 and TRBJ2-2; 13 nucleotides agree with TRBD2. Germline V gives CDR1 SNHLY, CDR2 FYNNEI. Trimming cost V 4 bases and J 4 bases; bases outside gene matches: 9. The CDR3 spans 18 residues. The CDR3 loop reads CASSGNLLAGGSTGELFF. In DNA form, the CDR3 reads TGTGCCAGCAGTGGTAACCTACTAGCGGGAGGGTCCACCGGGGAGCTGTTTTTT.

The chain carries TRBV19 and TRBJ1-1, with D unresolved. Deletions cut 0 bases from V and 5 bases from J, with 7 bases between. The germline CDR1 and CDR2 sequences are LNHDA and SQIVND (reference sequence). This CDR3 has 13 residues. CDR3 in DNA: TGTGCCAGTAGTATAGACAGGAAAACTGAAGCTTTCTTT. This codes for CASSIDRKTEAFF.

In its sample, this clone was seen once. This rearrangement joins TRBV21-1 to TRBJ2-1; whether TRBD2, the table's D call, matches the DNA was not checked. TRBV21-1 is flagged as a pseudogene. The CDR3 runs 15 residues. The CDR3 loop reads CATYIRVEAGDEQFF. The CDR3 DNA sequence: TGTGCCACCTACATCCGAGTGGAAGCGGGAGATGAGCAGTTCTTC.

This sequence joins TRBV27 and TRBJ2-7; possibly TRBD2 for D (6 bases). The CDR3 consists of 15 residues. The germline V and J ends were trimmed by 3 bases and 0 bases, with 12 bases remaining between them. Germline loops: CDR1 MNHEY, CDR2 SMNVEV (reference sequence). In DNA, the CDR3 is TGTGCCAGCAGTTTCGGGGGAAGTGGCTCCTACGAGCAGTACGTC. This codes for CASSFGGSGSYEQYV.

The genes are TRBV5-5 and TRBJ1-1, with 10 bases fitting TRBD1. The germline V gene encodes CDR1 SGHKS and CDR2 YYEKEE (reference sequence). The CDR3 extends over 12 amino acids. The V and J ends lost 3 bases and 11 bases, in that order; junction bases with no gene match: 4. The CDR3 bases are TGTGCCAGCAGCTCTTGGACAGGGGGGGCTTTCTTT. Translation: CASSSWTGGAFF.

This chain joins TRBV13 and TRBJ1-6; TRBD1 agrees at 8 bases. Germline CDR1 reads PRHDT; CDR2 reads FYEKMQ (reference sequence). Trimming at V came to 5 bases and at J to 7 bases, leaving 7 bases not matched to a gene. The CDR3 consists of 15 residues. This chain's CDR3 is CASSVTGTGNSPLHF. The CDR3 region has the DNA TGTGCCAGCAGCGTTACCGGGACAGGAAATTCACCCCTCCACTTT.

This rearrangement joins TRBV7-3 to TRBJ1-1, with a tentative D call TRBD1 (5 bases). V gave up 0 bases and J gave up 6 bases, with 11 bases separating them. Germline values: CDR1 SGHTA, CDR2 FQGTGA. This CDR3 is built from 14 residues. CDR3 bases: TGTGCCAGCAGCTTAACGAACACAGGAGCTGAAGCTTTCTTT. It specifies CASSLTNTGAEAFF.

This clone came up once. The chain carries TRBV10-3 and TRBJ1-3, with D possibly matching TRBD1 (5 bases). Germline CDR1 is ENHRY and CDR2 is SYGVKD. V lost 0 bases, J lost 0 bases, and 12 bases lay in between. This CDR3 comprises 17 residues. The CDR3 loop reads CAISESTGGYSGNTIYF. The DNA of the CDR3 is TGTGCCATCAGTGAGTCGACGGGGGGATACTCTGGAAACACCATATATTTT.

This clone was detected once. Germline and junction disagree at one end, which may indicate a read error. The J gene is TRBJ2-4, the V gene TRBV7-9, with 11 positions matching TRBD2. The CDR3 runs 16 residues. In germline, CDR1 is SEHNR, CDR2 FQNEAQ (reference sequence). CDR3 sequence (DNA): TGTGCCAGCAGTTCGGGACTAGCGGAGGACAAAGACATTCAGTACTTC. Translation gives CASSSGLAEDKDIQYF.

The rearrangement uses TRBV30 and TRBJ1-1, with 9 bases lining up with TRBD1. CDR1 GTSNPN and CDR2 SVGIG come from the germline V gene (reference sequence). This CDR3 comprises 13 residues. V was pared by 2 bases and J by 4 bases, with 2 bases of the junction left unmatched. The CDR3 region is CAWSTGGRTEAFF. The CDR3 DNA reads TGTGCCTGGAGTACAGGGGGCCGCACTGAAGCTTTCTTT.

The CDR3 DNA is TGTGCCAGCAGTGAAACAGGGATTGGAGTATACGAGCAGTACTTC. It encodes CASSETGIGVYEQYF. This chain connects TRBV2 to TRBJ2-7; TRBD1 might be the D (6 bases). Trimming cost V 2 bases and J 4 bases, with 15 bases left between them. The V gene's germline CDR1 is SNHLY and CDR2 FYNNEI. This CDR3 is 15 amino acids long. Complete variable domain (other parts from reference TRBV2 and TRBJ2-7): EPEVTQTPSHQVTQMGQEVILRCVPISNHLYFYWYRQILGQKVEFLVSFYNNEISEKSEIFDDQFSVERPDGSNFTLKIRSTKLEDSAMYFCASSETGIGVYEQYFGPGTRLTVT.

V is TRBV3-1 (or the pseudogene TRBV3-2) and J is TRBJ1-2; 7 positions agree with TRBD1. Germline assignment: CDR1 LGHDT and CDR2 YNNKEL (reference sequence). The ends lost 4 bases at V and 1 base at J; junction bases unmatched: 3. The CDR3 spans 14 residues. Here the CDR3 DNA reads TGTGCCAGCAGCCGACAGGGCTATAACTATGGCTACACCTTC. Amino acid sequence: CASSRQGYNYGYTF.

The CDR3 DNA is TGTGCCAGCCAACCACAGGGGGCGCGGTACGAGCAGTACTTC. It translates to CASQPQGARYEQYF. The gene calls are TRBV25-1 and TRBJ2-7, with 9 bases matching TRBD1. This CDR3 region has 14 residues. J gave up 4 bases and V 8 bases, and 9 bases lay outside the gene matches. CDR1 and CDR2 (germline): MGHDK, SYGVNS.

The rearrangement joins TRBV4-2 to TRBJ2-6; 7 positions agree with TRBD1. The CDR3 spans 18 residues. Looked up from germline, CDR1 is LGHNA and CDR2 is YNFKEQ. The J segment lost 5 bases and the V segment lost 4 bases, leaving 14 bases of the junction unmatched. This CDR3 reads CASSPEGQNGPWANVLTF. The DNA for the CDR3 is TGTGCCAGCAGCCCAGAGGGACAGAACGGCCCCTGGGCCAACGTCCTGACTTTC.

This clone was counted a single time. This chain links TRBV19 with TRBJ2-3; possibly TRBD1 for D (5 bases). V was shortened by 3 bases and J by 1 base, with 8 bases between the two germline ends. The germline gives CDR1 LNHDA, CDR2 SQIVND (reference sequence). This CDR3 has 14 residues. This CDR3 is CASSMQTGTDTQYF. The CDR3 DNA is TGTGCCAGTAGTATGCAGACAGGCACAGATACGCAGTATTTT.

CDR3 coding DNA: TGTGCCAGCAGCTCCCCTACGACTAGCCGGGAGGTGCAGTATTTT. The encoded protein is CASSSPTTSREVQYF. The rearrangement uses TRBV11-2 and TRBJ2-3; 7 nucleotides line up with TRBD2. This CDR3 has 15 residues. The V segment lost 4 bases and the J segment 11 bases; nucleotides outside the gene matches: 15. Germline CDR1 is SGHAT and CDR2 is FQNNGV.

Concerning this clone itself: One end of the junction is discordant with germline, which a read error may explain. The genes are TRBV2 and TRBJ2-1, with a weak D call TRBD2 (6 bases). The CDR3 spans 13 residues. CDR1 is SNHLY and CDR2 is FYNNEI in the germline V gene. In DNA, the CDR3 is TGTGCCAGCAACCGGGACTCCGACAATGAGCAGTTCTTC. Translation: CASNRDSDNEQFF.

This clone is a singleton in its sample. The V gene is TRBV15, the J gene TRBJ1-2; D is unresolved. The CDR3 is 12 residues long. CDR1 is LNHNV, CDR2 YYDKDF, per germline (reference sequence). V was clipped by 0 bases and J by 12 bases, with 11 bases between them. This CDR3 reads CATSRDNGEDTF. CDR3 sequence (DNA): TGTGCCACCAGCAGAGATAATGGAGAGGACACCTTC. Complete variable domain (other parts from reference TRBV15 and TRBJ1-2): DAMVIQNPRYQVTQFGKPVTLSCSQTLNHNVMYWYQQKSSQAPKLLFHYYDKDFNNEADTPDNFQSRRPNTSFCFLDIRSPGLGDTAMYLCATSRDNGEDTFGSGTRLTVV.

This chain links TRBV4-1 with TRBJ2-2; D remains ambiguous. The V end was cut by 0 bases, the J end by 0 bases, with 11 bases between. This CDR3 is built from 17 residues. Germline CDR1 is MGHRA and CDR2 is YSYEKL. CDR3 region: CASSQDVRLTNTGELFF. Here the CDR3 DNA reads TGCGCCAGCAGCCAAGATGTCCGACTGACGAACACCGGGGAGCTGTTTTTT.

This clone was seen only a few times. The CDR3 loop reads CASSFQTGSGQPQHF. The CDR3, as DNA: TGTGCCAGCAGCTTTCAAACAGGGTCGGGACAGCCCCAGCATTTT. The chain links TRBV5-5 to TRBJ1-5; weak D call: TRBD1 (6 bases). The CDR3 totals 15 residues. Germline-derived CDR1 and CDR2 are SGHKS and YYEKEE (reference sequence). Trimming pared 2 bases from V and 7 bases from J, leaving 16 bases between.

The chain is built from TRBV7-6 and TRBJ2-7; 11 nucleotides match TRBD1. Germline loops: CDR1 SGHVS, CDR2 FNYEAQ. The V and J ends lost 6 bases and 3 bases, in that order; junction bases with no gene match: 7. The CDR3 sequence is 15 residues long. The CDR3 loop reads CASSPGQGAFYEQYF. CDR3 in DNA: TGTGCCAGCAGTCCTGGACAGGGGGCTTTCTACGAGCAGTACTTC.